This T cell receptor beta chain was retrieved from a study of shared clonotypes between healthy human individuals. Here immunoSEQ multiplex PCR was the method, and the copy in TCRdb shows in-frame clones only, minus some. The data contain 2,500,000 or so clones, roughly nine tenths of them singletons. To note about this clone: Other DNA sequences of this sample code for an identical CDR3.

CDR3 length equals 14 residues. Germline assignment: CDR1 SGHRS and CDR2 YFSETQ. V lost 4 bases to trimming and J lost 3 bases, with 14 bases between them. This sequence originates from a young man in good health. Sequencing used naive CD4+ T cells sorted from blood. Indicated subset: CD45RA+ positively selected. The chain combines TRBV5-1 with TRBJ2-7; a weak D match, TRBD1 (7 bases). The CDR3 loop is CASSPAGQLYEQYF. CDR3 coding DNA: TGCGCCAGCAGCCCGGCGGGACAGCTCTACGAGCAGTACTTC.